The rows below give T cell receptor beta chains drawn from one sample of a study of T cells in Graves' hyperthyroidism and ophthalmopathy. TCRdb reprocessed the multiplex PCR reads via MiXCR and lists one record per CDR3 protein. The table includes hundreds of thousands of distinct CDR3 sequences, 14% detected once. What was sequenced was blood. All receptors derive from a woman between 18 and 30 years old with Graves' hyperthyroidism. Each CDR3 is given with its conserved first and last residue. Each record gives: D gene, V gene, clone size, J gene, CDR3 length, CDR3 DNA, CDR3 protein. A D gene is named only where the DNA matches it firmly. Where a row states a size, it is once, few, many or the class of an expanded clone; other rows omit it.

TRBD1	TRBV3-1	.	TRBJ1-3	16	TGTGCCAGCGGCCAAGATCGGAGGGGGCCTGGAAACACCATATATTTT	CASGQDRRGPGNTIYF
.	TRBV28	.	TRBJ2-7	13	TGTGCCAGCAAGTCAGGGAACACCTACGAGCAGTACTTC	CASKSGNTYEQYF
.	TRBV6-1	few	TRBJ1-4	14	TGTGCCAGCAGCGCCCGGAGAGCCGATGAAAAACTGTTTTTT	CASSARRADEKLFF
TRBD2	TRBV30	few	TRBJ2-1	18	TGTGCCTGGAGTGTACTCACTCAGACTAGCGGCTCCTACAATGAGCAGTTCTTC	CAWSVLTQTSGSYNEQFF
.	TRBV29-1	many	TRBJ1-1	13	TGCAGCGTTTCCACTCCCTCCAACACTGAAGCTTTCTTT	CSVSTPSNTEAFF
TRBD2	TRBV6-2/TRBV6-3	.	TRBJ2-7	16	TGTGCCAGCAGTTCCCGGACTAGCGGGAGAGTCTACGAGCAGTACTTC	CASSSRTSGRVYEQYF
TRBD2	TRBV18	many	TRBJ2-7	14	TGTGCCAGCTCACCTAGCGGGAGCTCCTACGAGCAGTACTTC	CASSPSGSSYEQYF
TRBD2	TRBV12-3/TRBV12-4	many	TRBJ2-3	14	TGTGCCAGCATAACTAGCGGGAGATCAGATACGCAGTATTTT	CASITSGRSDTQYF
TRBD2	TRBV7-2	many	TRBJ2-7	18	TGTGCCAGCAGCTTAGGAGTGGTAGCGGGACTAGGTATCTACGAGCAGTACTTC	CASSLGVVAGLGIYEQYF
.	TRBV30	few	TRBJ2-1	12	TGTGCCTGGGCCCCTTTTTACAATGAGCAGTTCTTC	CAWAPFYNEQFF
.	TRBV11-2	many	TRBJ2-2	16	TGTGCCAGCATACCGCCATGGGGAGTCGACACCGGGGAGCTGTTTTTT	CASIPPWGVDTGELFF
TRBD1	TRBV7-2	many	TRBJ1-5	17	TGTGCCAGCAGCTTACTGGGGACAGTGAATTCCAATCAGCCCCAGCATTTT	CASSLLGTVNSNQPQHF
.	TRBV5-1	many	TRBJ2-7	12	TGCGCCAGCAGACAGGATACCTACGAGCAGTACTTC	CASRQDTYEQYF
.	TRBV11-2	few	TRBJ1-6	15	TGTGCCAGCAGCTTAGAGGGACACAGGGATTCACCCCTCCACTTT	CASSLEGHRDSPLHF
.	TRBV7-3	many	TRBJ2-2	16	TGTGCCAGCAGCTTAATAGGAGGGATGAACACCGGGGAGCTGTTTTTT	CASSLIGGMNTGELFF
TRBD2	TRBV6-5	.	TRBJ2-1	17	TGTGCCAGCAGTTACTGGTCCTTAGCGGGAGTCTGGGATGAGCAGTTCTTC	CASSYWSLAGVWDEQFF
TRBD2	TRBV20-1	many	TRBJ2-1	17	TGCAGTGCTCCTTCAGGTCAGGCTAGCGGGAACTACAATGAGCAGTTCTTC	CSAPSGQASGNYNEQFF
TRBD1	TRBV7-9	many	TRBJ2-1	16	TGTGCCAGCAGCCTGTTGTGGGTAGGGGGCGGAAATGAGCAGTTCTTC	CASSLLWVGGGNEQFF
.	TRBV25-1	.	TRBJ2-5	14	TGTGCCAGCACTCCCCGAAGTCGCGGCGAGACCCAGTACTTC	CASTPRSRGETQYF
.	TRBV6-2/TRBV6-3	many	TRBJ2-1	15	TGTGCCAGCAGTTATAGGGCGGAGCGCCACAATGAGCAGTTCTTC	CASSYRAERHNEQFF
TRBD2	TRBV5-6	few	TRBJ2-3	18	TGTGCCAGCAGCGCCAGGACTAGCGGCCGTCCGAGCACAGATACGCAGTATTTT	CASSARTSGRPSTDTQYF
.	TRBV19	.	TRBJ1-2	15	TGTGCCAGTAGTCCTACCCGACAGCATAACTATGGCTACACCTTC	CASSPTRQHNYGYTF
.	TRBV6-5	many	TRBJ1-2	14	TGTGCCAGCAGTTACGCCGGACAGTTCTATGGCTACACCTTC	CASSYAGQFYGYTF
.	TRBV2	many	TRBJ2-7	11	TGTGCCAGCAAGCAGGGAAGCGAGCAGTACTTC	CASKQGSEQYF
.	TRBV24-1	few	TRBJ2-1	14	TGTGCCACCAGTGACTATCACGCCGGCACTGAGCAGTTCTTC	CATSDYHAGTEQFF
.	TRBV4-1	many	TRBJ2-7	15	TGCGCCAGCAGCCAAGATAGGGGGGAGTACTACGAGCAGTACTTC	CASSQDRGEYYEQYF
TRBD2	TRBV6-9	.	TRBJ2-2	14	TGTGCCAGCAGTATTAGCGGGAGGGCCGGGGAGCTGTTTTTT	CASSISGRAGELFF
.	TRBV10-2	many	TRBJ1-6	17	TGCGCCAGCAGGAGGAGGAGGGATGTTGGCCCTAATTCACCCCTCCACTTT	CASRRRRDVGPNSPLHF
TRBD1	TRBV20-1	many	TRBJ2-3	17	TGCAGTGCTAGAGCCTCCATGGGACAGGGGCGATCCGATACGCAGTATTTT	CSARASMGQGRSDTQYF
.	TRBV29-1	.	TRBJ1-1	13	TGCAGCGTTGAACCCTCTCTATTCACTGAAGCTTTCTTT	CSVEPSLFTEAFF
.	TRBV2	few	TRBJ1-2	12	TGTGCCAGCAGTGATGATGACGCGCGATACACCTTC	CASSDDDARYTF
.	TRBV19	.	TRBJ1-2	16	TGTGCCAGTAGTCCCAAAGCCTTTGTGGGGGTCTATGGCTACACCTTC	CASSPKAFVGVYGYTF
TRBD1	TRBV6-2/TRBV6-3	.	TRBJ1-2	15	TGTGCCAGCAGAGACCAAGACAGGGGGGTCTATGGCTACACCTTC	CASRDQDRGVYGYTF
.	TRBV12-3/TRBV12-4	many	TRBJ2-2	15	TGTGCCAGCAGTGCCGGGACCCAGAACACCGGGGAGCTGTTTTTT	CASSAGTQNTGELFF
.	TRBV20-1	many	TRBJ2-7	16	TGCAGTGCTAGTCACGTCCAGGCCCCCGACTCCTACGAGCAGTACTTC	CSASHVQAPDSYEQYF
.	TRBV6-2/TRBV6-3	many	TRBJ1-1	15	TGTGCCAGCAGTTCTTATGGGCACATGAACACTGAAGCTTTCTTT	CASSSYGHMNTEAFF
.	TRBV5-1	few	TRBJ1-1	14	TGCGCCAGCAGCTTCCGAGGGGGGGACACTGAAGCTTTCTTT	CASSFRGGDTEAFF
.	TRBV7-2	many	TRBJ2-7	12	TGTGCCAGCAGCTACGGGGAGTCCGAGCAGTACTTC	CASSYGESEQYF
.	TRBV12-3/TRBV12-4	many	TRBJ2-5	14	TGTGCCAGCAGTTTGGAGCGCCGGCAAGAGACCCAGTACTTC	CASSLERRQETQYF
TRBD1	TRBV20-1	few	TRBJ2-7	17	TGCAGTGCTTTGACAGGGGGGACGGGGGACGGCCGATACGAGCAGTACTTC	CSALTGGTGDGRYEQYF
TRBD2	TRBV27	few	TRBJ2-7	13	TGTGCCAGTAGAGCCCCTAGCGGGAGTCAGCAGTACTTC	CASRAPSGSQQYF
TRBD2	TRBV28	.	TRBJ2-1	15	TGTGCCAGCAGTTTGATGGGACTAGCGAGCAATGAGCAGTTCTTC	CASSLMGLASNEQFF
.	TRBV24-1	.	TRBJ1-2	14	TGTGCCACCAGTGACTCCGGGACTGACTATGGCTACACCTTC	CATSDSGTDYGYTF
.	TRBV20-1	many	TRBJ1-1	13	TGCAGTGCCCCCGCCACTTGGAACACTGAAGCTTTCTTT	CSAPATWNTEAFF
.	TRBV2	many	TRBJ2-6	15	TGTGCCAGCAGTGATGATGGGGGATCGGCCAACGTCCTGACTTTC	CASSDDGGSANVLTF
TRBD1	TRBV12-3/TRBV12-4	many	TRBJ2-1	15	TGTGCCAGCAGTTCCCGGGACAGTGTCTACAATGAGCAGTTCTTC	CASSSRDSVYNEQFF
.	TRBV6-6	few	TRBJ1-5	14	TGTGCCAGCAGTTACTCGAGATTTAGCCAGCCCCAGCATTTT	CASSYSRFSQPQHF
.	TRBV18	.	TRBJ1-5	16	TGTGCCAGCTCACCATATCCGACCGGATTAAATCAGCCCCAGCATTTT	CASSPYPTGLNQPQHF
.	TRBV28	few	TRBJ2-2	13	TGTGCCAGCAGTGACAGGGAGGCCGGGGAGCTGTTTTTT	CASSDREAGELFF
TRBD1	TRBV6-1	many	TRBJ2-4	15	TGTGCCAGCAGCGGACAGGGGGCTGGCAAAAACATTCAGTACTTC	CASSGQGAGKNIQYF
TRBD1	TRBV2	many	TRBJ2-7	13	TGTGCCAGCAGCGGGACAGGGCCTCGGGAGCAGTACTTC	CASSGTGPREQYF
.	TRBV10-1	few	TRBJ1-6	13	TGCGCCAGCAGTGAGTCGAGGGATTCACCCCTCCACTTT	CASSESRDSPLHF
TRBD1	TRBV27	few	TRBJ1-4	13	TGTGCCGGACAGGGGGACGGGCATGAAAAACTGTTTTTT	CAGQGDGHEKLFF
.	TRBV6-9	.	TRBJ2-1	17	TGTGCCAGCAGTTACCCCGAGGTCGGGAGCTCCTACAATGAGCAGTTCTTC	CASSYPEVGSSYNEQFF
TRBD2	TRBV11-3	.	TRBJ2-1	17	TGTGCCAGCACCCGAATTTGGGGGTCTAGCGGGAGCCATGAGCAGTTCTTC	CASTRIWGSSGSHEQFF
.	TRBV20-1	many	TRBJ2-7	12	TGCAGTGCTAGATTGGACGGCTACGAGCAGTACTTC	CSARLDGYEQYF
TRBD1	TRBV7-9	many	TRBJ2-1	16	TGTGCCAGCAGCAACCTACAGGGGAACGAGCACAATGAGCAGTTCTTC	CASSNLQGNEHNEQFF
.	TRBV27	once	TRBJ2-6	15	TGTGCCAGCAGTTCGTCACCCACCGGGGCCAACGTCCTGACTTTC	CASSSSPTGANVLTF
.	TRBV28	few	TRBJ2-1	16	TGTGCCAGCAGCTTCGGGGTTCGGGGGTACTACAATGAGCAGTTCTTC	CASSFGVRGYYNEQFF
TRBD2	TRBV7-9	few	TRBJ2-3	15	TGTGCCAGCAGCTTTTCCGGGAGGGGGTCGGATACGCAGTATTTT	CASSFSGRGSDTQYF